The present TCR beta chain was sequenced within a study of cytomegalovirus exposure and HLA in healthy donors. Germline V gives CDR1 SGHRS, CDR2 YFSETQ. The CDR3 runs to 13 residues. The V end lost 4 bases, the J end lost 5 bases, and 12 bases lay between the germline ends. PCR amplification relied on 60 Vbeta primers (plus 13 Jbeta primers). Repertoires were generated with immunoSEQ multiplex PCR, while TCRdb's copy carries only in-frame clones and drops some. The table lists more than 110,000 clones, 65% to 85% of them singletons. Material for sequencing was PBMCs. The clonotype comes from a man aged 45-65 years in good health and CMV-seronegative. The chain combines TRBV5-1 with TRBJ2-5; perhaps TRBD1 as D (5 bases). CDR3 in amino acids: CASSVTGWETQYF. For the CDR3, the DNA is TGCGCCAGCAGCGTTACAGGTTGGGAGACCCAGTACTTC.